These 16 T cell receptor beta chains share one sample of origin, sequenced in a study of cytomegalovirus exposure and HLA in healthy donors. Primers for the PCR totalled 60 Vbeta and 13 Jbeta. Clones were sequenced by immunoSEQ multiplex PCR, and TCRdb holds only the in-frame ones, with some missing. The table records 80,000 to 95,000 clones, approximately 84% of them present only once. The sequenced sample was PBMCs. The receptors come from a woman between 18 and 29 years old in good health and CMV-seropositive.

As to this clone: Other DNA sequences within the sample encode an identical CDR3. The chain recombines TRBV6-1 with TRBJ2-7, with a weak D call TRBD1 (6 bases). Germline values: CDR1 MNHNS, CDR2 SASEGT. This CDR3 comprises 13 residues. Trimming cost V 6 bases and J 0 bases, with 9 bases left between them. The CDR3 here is CASSRTVSYEQYF. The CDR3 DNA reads TGTGCCAGCAGCAGGACAGTCTCCTACGAGCAGTACTTC.

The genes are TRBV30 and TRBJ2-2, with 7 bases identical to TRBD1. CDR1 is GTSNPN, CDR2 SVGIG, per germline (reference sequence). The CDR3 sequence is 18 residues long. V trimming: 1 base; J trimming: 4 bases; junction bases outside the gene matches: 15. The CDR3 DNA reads TGTGCCTGGAGTGCCCTATCCAGGACAGGTCCGGGCACCGGGGAGCTGTTTTTT. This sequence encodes CAWSALSRTGPGTGELFF.

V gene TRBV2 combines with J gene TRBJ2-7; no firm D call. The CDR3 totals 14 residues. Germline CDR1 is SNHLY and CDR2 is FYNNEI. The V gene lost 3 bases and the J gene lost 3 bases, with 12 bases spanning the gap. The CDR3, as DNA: TGTGCCAGCAGTGACAGGATCCCACACTACGAGCAGTACTTC. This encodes CASSDRIPHYEQYF.

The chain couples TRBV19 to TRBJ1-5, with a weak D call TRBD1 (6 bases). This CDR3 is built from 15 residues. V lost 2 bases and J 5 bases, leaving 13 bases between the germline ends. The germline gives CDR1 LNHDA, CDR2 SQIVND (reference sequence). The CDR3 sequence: CASSIIRTVDQPQHF. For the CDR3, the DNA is TGTGCCAGTAGTATAATCCGGACAGTCGATCAGCCCCAGCATTTT.

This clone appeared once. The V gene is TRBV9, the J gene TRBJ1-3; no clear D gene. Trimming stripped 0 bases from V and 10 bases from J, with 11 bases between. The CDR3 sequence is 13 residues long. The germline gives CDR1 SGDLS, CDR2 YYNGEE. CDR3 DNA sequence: TGTGCCAGCAGCGTAGGGCAGGTGTCAACCATATATTTT. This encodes CASSVGQVSTIYF.

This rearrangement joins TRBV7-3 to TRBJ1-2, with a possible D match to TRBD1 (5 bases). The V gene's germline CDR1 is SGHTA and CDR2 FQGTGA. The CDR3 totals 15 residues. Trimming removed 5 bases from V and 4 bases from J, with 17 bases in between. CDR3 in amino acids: CASSLSPDSRYGYTF. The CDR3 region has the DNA TGTGCCAGCAGCCTAAGCCCCGACAGCCGCTATGGCTACACCTTC.

The CDR3 protein is CASSLERQAGGYTF. CDR3 coding DNA: TGCGCCAGCAGCTTGGAGCGGCAGGCGGGTGGCTACACCTTC. The chain has TRBV5-1 and TRBJ1-2, with no clear D. The CDR3 totals 14 residues. Germline values: CDR1 SGHRS, CDR2 YFSETQ. V lost 0 bases to trimming and J lost 7 bases, with 13 bases between them.

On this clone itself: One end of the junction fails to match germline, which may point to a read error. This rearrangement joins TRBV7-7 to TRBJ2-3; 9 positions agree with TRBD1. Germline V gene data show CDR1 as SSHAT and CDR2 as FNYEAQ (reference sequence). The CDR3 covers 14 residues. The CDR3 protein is CASSQGTGSDTQYF. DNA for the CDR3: TGTGCTAGCAGCCAGGGGACAGGGTCAGATACGCAGTATTTT.

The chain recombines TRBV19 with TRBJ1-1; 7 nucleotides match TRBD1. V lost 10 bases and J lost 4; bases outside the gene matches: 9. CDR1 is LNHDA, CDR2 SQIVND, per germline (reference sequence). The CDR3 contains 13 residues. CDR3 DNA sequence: TGTGCCACAAAAGGACAGGATCTCACTGAAGCTTTCTTT. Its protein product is CATKGQDLTEAFF.

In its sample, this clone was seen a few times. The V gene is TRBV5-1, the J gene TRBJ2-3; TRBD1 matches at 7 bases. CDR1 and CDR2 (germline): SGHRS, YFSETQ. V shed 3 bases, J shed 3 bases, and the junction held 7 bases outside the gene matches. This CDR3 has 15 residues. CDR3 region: CASSSTGFWTDTQYF. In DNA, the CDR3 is TGCGCCAGCAGCTCGACAGGGTTTTGGACAGATACGCAGTATTTT.

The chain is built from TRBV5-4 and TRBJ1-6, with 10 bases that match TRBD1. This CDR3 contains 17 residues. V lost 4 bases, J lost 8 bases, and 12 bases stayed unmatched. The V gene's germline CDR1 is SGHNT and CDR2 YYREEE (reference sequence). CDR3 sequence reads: CASSLAVGQGGYSPLHF. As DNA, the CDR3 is TGTGCCAGCAGCCTAGCGGTAGGACAGGGGGGTTATTCACCCCTCCACTTT.

The CDR3 protein is CASTPTVAKNIQYF. DNA of the CDR3: TGTGCCAGCACCCCAACGGTAGCCAAAAACATTCAGTACTTC. V usage is TRBV6-5 and J usage is TRBJ2-4; D not certain. CDR1 and CDR2 from the germline V gene are MNHEY and SVGAGI. V gave up 7 bases and J gave up 0 bases, with 10 bases separating them. This CDR3 is built from 14 residues.

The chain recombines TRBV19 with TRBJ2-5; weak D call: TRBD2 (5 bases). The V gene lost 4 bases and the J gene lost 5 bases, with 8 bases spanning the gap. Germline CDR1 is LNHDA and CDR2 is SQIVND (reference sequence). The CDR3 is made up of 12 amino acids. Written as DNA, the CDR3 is TGTGCCAGTAGTAGAGGGTATGAGACCCAGTACTTC. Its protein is CASSRGYETQYF.

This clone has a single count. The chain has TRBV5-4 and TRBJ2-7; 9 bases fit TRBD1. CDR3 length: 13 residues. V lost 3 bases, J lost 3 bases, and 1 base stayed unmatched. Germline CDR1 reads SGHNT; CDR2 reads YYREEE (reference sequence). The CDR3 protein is CASSWDRVYEQYF. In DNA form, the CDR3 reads TGTGCCAGCAGCTGGGACAGGGTCTACGAGCAGTACTTC.

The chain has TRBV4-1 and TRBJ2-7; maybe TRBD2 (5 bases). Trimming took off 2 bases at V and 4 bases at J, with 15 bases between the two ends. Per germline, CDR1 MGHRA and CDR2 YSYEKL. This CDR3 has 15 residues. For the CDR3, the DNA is TGCGCCAGCAGCCAAACCCCAAGCGGAGCTTACGAGCAGTACTTC. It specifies CASSQTPSGAYEQYF.

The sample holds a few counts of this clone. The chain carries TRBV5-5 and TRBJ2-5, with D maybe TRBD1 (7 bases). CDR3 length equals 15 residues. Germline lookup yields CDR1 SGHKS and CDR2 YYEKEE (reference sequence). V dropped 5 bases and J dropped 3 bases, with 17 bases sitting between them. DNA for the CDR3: TGTGCCAGCAGATCAGGGGGGCATGGGGAAGAGACCCAGTACTTC. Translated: CASRSGGHGEETQYF. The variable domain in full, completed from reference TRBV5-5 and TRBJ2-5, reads DAGVTQSPTHLIKTRGQQVTLRCSPISGHKSVSWYQQVLGQGPQFIFQYYEKEERGRGNFPDRFSARQFPNYSSELNVNALLLGDSALYLCASRSGGHGEETQYFGPGTRLLVL.